The 24 T cell receptor beta chains in this list originate from one sample, sequenced in a study of cytomegalovirus exposure and HLA in healthy donors. This PCR relied on a set of 60 Vbeta primers and 13 Jbeta primers. Only in-frame clones appear in the TCRdb table, and some are missing; sequencing was by immunoSEQ multiplex PCR. The profile shows around 110,000 clones, less than 85% of them singletons. The material sequenced was PBMCs. Receptors were obtained from a man between 60 and 75 years old in good health and CMV-seronegative.

The chain carries TRBV28 and TRBJ2-3, with TRBD2 as a possible D gene (5 bases). The V gene's germline CDR1 is MDHEN and CDR2 SYDVKM. The length of the CDR3 is 15 residues. Trimming removed 8 bases from V and 2 bases from J, with 17 bases in between. DNA of the CDR3: TGTGCCAGCTCACTGCTTAGCGAGTACACAGATACGCAGTATTTT. Translating it yields CASSLLSEYTDTQYF.

V and J are TRBV18 and TRBJ2-3, with TRBD2 matching 11 bases. This CDR3 is built from 15 residues. CDR1 is KGHSH, CDR2 LQKENI, per germline. Germline trimming cut 2 bases from V and 4 bases from J; bases unmatched to any gene: 2. The CDR3 here is CASSPGLAGADTQYF. The CDR3 bases are TGTGCCAGCTCACCAGGACTAGCGGGCGCAGATACGCAGTATTTT. Variable domain in full (rest from reference TRBV18 and TRBJ2-3): NAGVMQNPRHLVRRRGQEARLRCSPMKGHSHVYWYRQLPEEGLKFMVYLQKENIIDESGMPKERFSAEFPKEGPSILRIQQVVRGDSAAYFCASSPGLAGADTQYFGPGTRLTVL.

This clone was detected a few times. The V gene is TRBV7-2, the J gene TRBJ1-4; tentative D call: TRBD1 (6 bases). The CDR3 totals 14 residues. V lost 4 bases and J lost 8, with 14 bases in between. The V gene's germline CDR1 is SGHTA and CDR2 FQGNSA. CDR3 coding DNA: TGTGCCAGCAGCTCTAGGGGGGGCAGAGAAAAACTGTTTTTT. This gives the protein CASSSRGGREKLFF.

The chain is built from TRBV15 and TRBJ1-2; D is perhaps TRBD1 (5 bases). Germline assignment: CDR1 LNHNV and CDR2 YYDKDF (reference sequence). Trimming removed 1 base at V and 7 bases at J, with 22 bases between. The CDR3 is made up of 17 amino acids. CDR3 bases: TGTGCCACCAGCAGAGTGGGGGGAGGGCCCAGTGACATTGGCTACACCTTC. Its translation is CATSRVGGGPSDIGYTF.

The CDR3: CASSPPEPYYGYTF. CDR3 DNA: TGTGCCAGTAGTCCTCCCGAGCCTTACTATGGCTACACCTTC. The genes are TRBV19 and TRBJ1-2, with D unclear. The CDR3 totals 14 residues. Per the germline V gene, CDR1 is LNHDA and CDR2 is SQIVND (reference sequence). Trimming took 5 bases from V and 3 from J, leaving 13 bases between them.

This chain connects TRBV6-5 to TRBJ2-1; possible D gene TRBD2, 5 bases. Germline loops: CDR1 MNHEY, CDR2 SVGAGI. The CDR3 consists of 15 residues. V gave up 4 bases and J gave up 4 bases, with 14 bases separating them. The CDR3 DNA reads TGTGCCAGCAGTTCAAAGCCGGGGTTTTACAATGAGCAGTTCTTC. Residues: CASSSKPGFYNEQFF.

The genes are TRBV5-8 and TRBJ1-5; 8 bases are a match to TRBD1. The ends lost 1 base at V and 4 bases at J; junction bases unmatched: 7. This CDR3 contains 16 residues. Looked up from germline, CDR1 is SGHTS and CDR2 is YDEGEE. The CDR3 here is CASSLHPGQANQPQHF. CDR3 sequence (DNA): TGTGCCAGCAGCTTGCACCCGGGACAGGCGAATCAGCCCCAGCATTTT.

The chain has TRBV28 and TRBJ1-5; 12 positions match TRBD1. The CDR3 is 16 amino acids. Trimming at V came to 5 bases and at J to 5 bases, leaving 7 bases not matched to a gene. The germline gives CDR1 MDHEN, CDR2 SYDVKM. The CDR3 here is CASSLSGTGGDQPQHF. The CDR3 DNA follows: TGTGCCAGCAGTCTTTCCGGGACAGGGGGCGATCAGCCCCAGCATTTT. Supplemented by reference TRBV28 and TRBJ1-5, the full variable domain reads DVKVTQSSRYLVKRTGEKVFLECVQDMDHENMFWYRQDPGLGLRLIYFSYDVKMKEKGDIPEGYSVSREKKERFSLILESASTNQTSMYLCASSLSGTGGDQPQHFGDGTRLSIL.

The V and J genes are TRBV7-2 and TRBJ1-1; tentative D call: TRBD1 (6 bases). The CDR3 has 15 residues. V was cut by 4 bases and J by 0 bases, with 12 bases left in between. Per germline, CDR1 SGHTA and CDR2 FQGNSA. In DNA form, the CDR3 reads TGTGCCAGCAGCTCCCAGACAGGCATGAACACTGAAGCTTTCTTT. It yields the protein CASSSQTGMNTEAFF.

The chain has TRBV9 and TRBJ1-6; D may be TRBD1 (6 bases). CDR3 length: 15 residues. From germline, CDR1 is SGDLS and CDR2 YYNGEE. Trimming cost V 3 bases and J 5 bases, with 12 bases left between them. The CDR3 DNA sequence: TGTGCCAGCAGCGCACGACAGGTGAATAATTCACCCCTCCACTTT. Amino acid sequence: CASSARQVNNSPLHF.

This chain connects TRBV29-1 to TRBJ2-3; 12 bases match TRBD2. Germline V lookup: CDR1 SQVTM, CDR2 ANQGSEA. This CDR3 contains 15 residues. V gave up 2 bases and J gave up 6 bases; unmatched junction bases: 6. This CDR3 is CSVENLAGGWDTQYF. The DNA for the CDR3 is TGCAGCGTTGAAAACCTAGCGGGGGGGTGGGATACGCAGTATTTT.

The chain employs TRBV19 and TRBJ1-1; D possibly corresponds to TRBD1 (5 bases). CDR1 LNHDA and CDR2 SQIVND come from the germline V gene (reference sequence). With 4 bases removed from V and 0 bases from J, the gap between germline ends came to 6 bases. The CDR3 is 13 residues long. The CDR3 region has the DNA TGTGCCAGTAGTACAGGGCTGAACACTGAAGCTTTCTTT. Translation gives CASSTGLNTEAFF. The whole variable domain, filled in from reference TRBV19 and TRBJ1-1, reads DGGITQSPKYLFRKEGQNVTLSCEQNLNHDAMYWYRQDPGQGLRLIYYSQIVNDFQKGDIAEGYSVSREKKESFPLTVTSAQKNPTAFYLCASSTGLNTEAFFGQGTRLTVV.

The chain is built from TRBV29-1 and TRBJ2-4; 7 nucleotides align to TRBD1. Unmatched junction bases numbered 3, after V lost 0 bases and J lost 7 bases. In germline, CDR1 is SQVTM, CDR2 ANQGSEA. This CDR3 has 13 residues. DNA of the CDR3: TGCAGCGTTGAAGACCAGGGGGTGAACATTCAGTACTTC. This translates into CSVEDQGVNIQYF.

Only a few counts were recorded for this clone. This chain connects TRBV5-1 to TRBJ2-5; 8 bases map to TRBD2. The CDR3 covers 15 residues. Germline assignment: CDR1 SGHRS and CDR2 YFSETQ. V gave up 6 bases and J gave up 5 bases; unmatched junction bases: 12. The CDR3 here is CASNRNGGAWETQYF. The CDR3 DNA reads TGCGCCAGCAATCGTAACGGGGGGGCCTGGGAGACCCAGTACTTC.

The rearrangement links TRBV29-1 to TRBJ2-7; 7 nucleotides line up with TRBD1. This CDR3 is built from 12 residues. Germline V gives CDR1 SQVTM, CDR2 ANQGSEA. V shed 6 bases, J shed 6 bases, and the junction held 8 bases outside the gene matches. CDR3 residues: CSVRDSFSEQYF. The CDR3 bases are TGCAGCGTCCGGGACAGTTTCTCCGAGCAGTACTTC.

The CDR3, as DNA: TGTGCCAGCAGCCTGCAAGGGGGCGGTGAGACCCAGTACTTC. Its protein is CASSLQGGGETQYF. The V and J genes are TRBV5-4 and TRBJ2-5, with 7 bases identical to TRBD1. Germline CDR1 reads SGHNT; CDR2 reads YYREEE (reference sequence). The CDR3 is 14 amino acids. Trimming cost V 4 bases and J 5 bases; bases outside gene matches: 8.

This chain uses TRBV5-3 with TRBJ1-2, with D hard to call. TRBV5-3 is labeled an ORF, and its function is uncertain. Trimming removed 3 bases from V and 3 bases from J, with 15 bases in between. The CDR3 loop spans 15 amino acids. The CDR3 reads CARSYLGLGDYGYTF. The CDR3 nucleotides read TGTGCCAGAAGCTACCTGGGCCTCGGCGACTATGGCTACACCTTC.

The genes are TRBV7-3 and TRBJ1-3, with 7 positions matching TRBD1. V trimming: 3 bases; J trimming: 0 bases; junction bases outside the gene matches: 2. The CDR3 totals 15 residues. Germline values: CDR1 SGHTA, CDR2 FQGTGA. CDR3 protein: CASSLTGTSGNTIYF. The CDR3 region has the DNA TGTGCCAGCAGCTTGACAGGGACCTCTGGAAACACCATATATTTT.

J is TRBJ2-7 and V is TRBV7-3, with D perhaps TRBD1 (7 bases). The CDR3 has 15 residues. The germline CDR1 and CDR2 sequences are SGHTA and FQGTGA. Trimming cost V 6 bases and J 0 bases, with 15 bases left between them. The CDR3 DNA reads TGTGCCAGCAGTCCCCAGGGGGGAAACTCCTACGAGCAGTACTTC. The encoded protein is CASSPQGGNSYEQYF.

The chain has TRBV6-4 and TRBJ1-2; perhaps TRBD1 as D (6 bases). Germline CDR1 is MRHNA and CDR2 is SNTAGT. Trimming shortened V by 0 bases and J by 6 bases, and 11 bases separated the two germline ends. The CDR3 loop spans 14 amino acids. The CDR3 spells CASSDSWGLHGYTF. The CDR3 DNA is TGTGCCAGCAGTGACTCGTGGGGGCTGCATGGCTACACCTTC.

The J gene is TRBJ1-2, the V gene TRBV9, with D tentatively TRBD1 (6 bases). This CDR3 comprises 15 residues. Deletions cut 0 bases from V and 5 bases from J, with 14 bases between. The germline CDR1 and CDR2 sequences are SGDLS and YYNGEE. The CDR3 region has the DNA TGTGCCAGCAGCGTAGCAGATGGGGGGGCGTATGGCTACACCTTC. It yields the protein CASSVADGGAYGYTF.

This clone was observed a single time. V and J are TRBV5-6 and TRBJ1-5, with 9 positions matching TRBD1. Trimming took 2 bases from V and 2 from J; bases not matched to a gene: 5. CDR1 and CDR2 from the germline V gene are SGHDT and YYEEEE. CDR3 size: 16 residues. Written as DNA, the CDR3 is TGTGCCAGCAGCTTACAGGGGGCTAGGGGCAATCAGCCCCAGCATTTT. This encodes CASSLQGARGNQPQHF.

The rearrangement joins TRBV2 to TRBJ1-5; 7 bases line up with TRBD1. After removal of 6 bases from V and 6 bases from J, the junction contained 11 bases not matched to a gene. The germline gives CDR1 SNHLY, CDR2 FYNNEI. The CDR3 has 15 amino acids. This chain's CDR3 is CASSTGAEGSQPQHF. The CDR3 DNA is TGTGCCAGCAGCACAGGGGCTGAGGGCAGTCAGCCCCAGCATTTT.

The rearrangement uses TRBV5-6 and TRBJ2-7; TRBD2 matches at 7 bases. J gave up 2 bases and V 4 bases, and 6 bases lay outside the gene matches. The CDR3 is made up of 14 amino acids. Germline loops: CDR1 SGHDT, CDR2 YYEEEE. CDR3 protein: CASSPDGGTYEQYF. CDR3 nucleotides: TGTGCCAGCAGCCCGGACGGGGGGACCTACGAGCAGTACTTC.